This T cell receptor (beta chain) was captured by sequencing in a study of Ad26.COV2.S vaccination and SARS-CoV-2 variants. Study at large: Within the COV1001 Ad26.COV2.S trial arm, the donor was enrolled. Study-wide results and caveats: TCR breadth and depth estimates may have understated total T cell responses. Substantial breadth was reportedly displayed by spike-specific CD8+ and CD4+ T cell responses after vaccination.

Treatment reported: about 20 received Ad26.COV2.S at low or high dose, single or two shots; about 5 received placebo; per-sample allocation not given. Sampling happened 63 days after the first vaccine or placebo injection. Within Boston, the person who donated was an adult of 18-55 years. Per germline, CDR1 LNHDA and CDR2 SQIVND (reference sequence). Trimming cost V 4 bases and J 3 bases; bases outside gene matches: 4. There are 15 residues in the CDR3. Concerning this clone: What it binds is not known.

Produced via immunoSEQ multiplex PCR; TCRdb's table is partial and in-frame only. This sample has roughly 350,000 clones, with around 88% found just once. The V gene is TRBV19, the J gene TRBJ1-5, with 9 bases lining up with TRBD1. The clonotype was recovered from a person between 18 and 59 years old who received the Ad26.COV2.S COVID-19 vaccine or a placebo. Specimen: peripheral blood, collected in a trial of Ad26.COV2.S vaccine versus placebo. The CDR3 sequence: CASSTRTGANQPQHF. Written as DNA, the CDR3 is TGTGCCAGTAGTACCCGGACAGGGGCCAATCAGCCCCAGCATTTT.